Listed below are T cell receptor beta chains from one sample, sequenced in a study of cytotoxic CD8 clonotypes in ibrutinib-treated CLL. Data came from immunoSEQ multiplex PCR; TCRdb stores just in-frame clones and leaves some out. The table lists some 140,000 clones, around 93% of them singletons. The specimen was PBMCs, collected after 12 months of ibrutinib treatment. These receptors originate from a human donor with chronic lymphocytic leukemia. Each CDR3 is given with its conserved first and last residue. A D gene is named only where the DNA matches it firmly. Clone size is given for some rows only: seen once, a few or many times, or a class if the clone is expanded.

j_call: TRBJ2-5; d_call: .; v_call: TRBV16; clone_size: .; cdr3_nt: TGTGCCAGCAGCCAACCCGGGGAGACCCAGTACTTC; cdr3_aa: CASSQPGETQYF
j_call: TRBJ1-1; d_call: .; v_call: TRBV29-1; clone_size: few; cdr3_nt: TGCAGCGGACGGGCTTCGGGAAACACTGAAGCTTTCTTT; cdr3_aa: CSGRASGNTEAFF
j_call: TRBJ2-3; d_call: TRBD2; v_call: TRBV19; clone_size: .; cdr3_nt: TGTGCCAGTACCACGGGACTAGCGGACTCAGATACGCAGTATTTT; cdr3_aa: CASTTGLADSDTQYF
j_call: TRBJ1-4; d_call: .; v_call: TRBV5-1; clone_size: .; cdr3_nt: TGCGCCAGCAGCTCCCGGACACCAACTAATGAAAAACTGTTTTTT; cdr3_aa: CASSSRTPTNEKLFF
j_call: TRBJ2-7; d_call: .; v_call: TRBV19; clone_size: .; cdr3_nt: TGTGCCAGTAGTCCGGCGGTAAGGAGGGGGCAGTACTTC; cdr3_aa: CASSPAVRRGQYF
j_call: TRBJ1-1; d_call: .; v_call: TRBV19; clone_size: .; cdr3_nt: TGTGCCAGTAGGCCGGGGGATAAGAGAGCTGAAGCTTTCTTT; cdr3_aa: CASRPGDKRAEAFF
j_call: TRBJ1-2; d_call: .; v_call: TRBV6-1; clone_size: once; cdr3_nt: TGTGCCAGCAGTTATGCAAACCCCGTTGGCTACACCTTC; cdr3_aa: CASSYANPVGYTF
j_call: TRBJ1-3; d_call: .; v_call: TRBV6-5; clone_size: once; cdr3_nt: TGTGCCAGCAGTTACAGTCCAGCTGGAAACACCATATATTTT; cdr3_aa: CASSYSPAGNTIYF
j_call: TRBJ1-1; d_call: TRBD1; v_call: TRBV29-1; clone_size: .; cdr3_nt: TGCAGCGTTGAAGATCTTCCGCTTCCGGGACAGCTAACAAACACTGAAGCTTTCTTT; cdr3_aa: CSVEDLPLPGQLTNTEAFF
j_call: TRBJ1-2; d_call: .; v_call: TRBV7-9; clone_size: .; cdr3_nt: TGTGCCAGCAGCTTAGCGAGCGACCTGGGGTATGGCTACACCTTC; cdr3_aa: CASSLASDLGYGYTF
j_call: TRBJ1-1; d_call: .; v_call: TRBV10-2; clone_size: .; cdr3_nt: TGCGCCAGCAGTGCCCTCAAAGGAGGTAGGACTGAAGCTTTCTTT; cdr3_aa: CASSALKGGRTEAFF
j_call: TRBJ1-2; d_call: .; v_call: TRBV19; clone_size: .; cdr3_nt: TGTGCCAGTAGTATCGCGGCAGAGCGCGGCTACACCTTC; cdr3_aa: CASSIAAERGYTF
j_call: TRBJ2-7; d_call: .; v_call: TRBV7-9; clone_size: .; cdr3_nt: TGTGCCAGCAGCCAAACCGACCAGCAGTACTTC; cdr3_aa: CASSQTDQQYF
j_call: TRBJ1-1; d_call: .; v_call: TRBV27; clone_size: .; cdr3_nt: TGTGCCAGCAGTTTAAACCCGGGCACTGAAGCTTTCTTT; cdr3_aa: CASSLNPGTEAFF
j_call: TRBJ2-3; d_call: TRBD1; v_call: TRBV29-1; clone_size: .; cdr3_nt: TGCAGCGTTGAAGATCGGCGGACAGGGCATGATACGCAGTATTTT; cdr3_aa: CSVEDRRTGHDTQYF
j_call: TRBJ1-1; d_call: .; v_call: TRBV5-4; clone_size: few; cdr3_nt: TGTGCCAGCAGCTTGAGGCAGGTGAACACTGAAGCTTTCTTT; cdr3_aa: CASSLRQVNTEAFF
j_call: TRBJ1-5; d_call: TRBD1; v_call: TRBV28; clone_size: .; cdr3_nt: TGTGCCAGCAGCCAGGGACAGGGCTGGGCGCCCCAGCATTTT; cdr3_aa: CASSQGQGWAPQHF
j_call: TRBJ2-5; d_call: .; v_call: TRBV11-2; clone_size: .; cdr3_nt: TGTGCCAGCAGCCCCGGCAGGGAGACCCAGTACTTC; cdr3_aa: CASSPGRETQYF
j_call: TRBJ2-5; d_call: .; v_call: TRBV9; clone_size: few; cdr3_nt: TGTGCCAGCACCCCCCTTGGGCTCCGGGAGACCCAGTACTTC; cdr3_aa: CASTPLGLRETQYF
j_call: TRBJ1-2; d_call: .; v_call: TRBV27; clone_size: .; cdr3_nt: TGTGCCAGCAGTTTCAACAGGGCCTCATATGGCTACACCTTC; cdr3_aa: CASSFNRASYGYTF
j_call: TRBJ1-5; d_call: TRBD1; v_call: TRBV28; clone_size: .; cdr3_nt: TGTGCCAGCAGTTTCGACAGGGAGATTCAGCCCCAGCATTTT; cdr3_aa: CASSFDREIQPQHF
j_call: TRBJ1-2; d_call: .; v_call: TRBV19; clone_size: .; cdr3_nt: TGTGCCAGCCGGGACACAAACTATGGCTACACCTTC; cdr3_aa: CASRDTNYGYTF
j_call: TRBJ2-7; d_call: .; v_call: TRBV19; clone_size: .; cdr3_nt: TGTGCCAGTAGTATCACCGTCTCGTCCTACGAGCAGTACTTC; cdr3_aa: CASSITVSSYEQYF
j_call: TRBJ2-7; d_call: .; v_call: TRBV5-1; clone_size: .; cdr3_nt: TGCGCCAGCAGCTTAATAGGAGACGAGCAGTACTTC; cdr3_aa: CASSLIGDEQYF
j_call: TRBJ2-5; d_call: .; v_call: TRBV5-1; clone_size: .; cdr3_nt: TGCGCCAGCAGCTTGGTGGTCCAATCAAGGGAGACCCAGTACTTC; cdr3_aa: CASSLVVQSRETQYF
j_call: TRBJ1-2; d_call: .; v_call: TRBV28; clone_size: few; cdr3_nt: TGTGCCACCGGACAGATCTATGGCTACACCTTC; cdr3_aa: CATGQIYGYTF
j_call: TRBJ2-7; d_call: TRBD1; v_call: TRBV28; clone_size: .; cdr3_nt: TGTGCCAGCAGTCCCTTAAAAACAGGGGATCTTACCGACGAGCAGTACTTC; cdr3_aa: CASSPLKTGDLTDEQYF
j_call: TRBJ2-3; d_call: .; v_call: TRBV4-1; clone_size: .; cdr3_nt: TGCGCCAGCAGCCAAGGGGGCGGAGATACGCAGTATTTT; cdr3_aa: CASSQGGGDTQYF
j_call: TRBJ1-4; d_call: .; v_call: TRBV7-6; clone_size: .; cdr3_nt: TGTGCCAGCAGCTTAGCCGGGGCAACAGGGATGGGTGAAAAACTGTTTTTT; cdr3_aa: CASSLAGATGMGEKLFF
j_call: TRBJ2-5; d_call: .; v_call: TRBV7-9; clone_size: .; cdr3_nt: TGTGCCAGCAGCTTGACCAGCGAAGAGACCCAGTACTTC; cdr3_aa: CASSLTSEETQYF
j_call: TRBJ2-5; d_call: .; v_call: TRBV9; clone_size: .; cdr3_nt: TGTGCCAGCAGCCGTGGGCGAAGAGAGACCCAGTACTTC; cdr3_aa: CASSRGRRETQYF
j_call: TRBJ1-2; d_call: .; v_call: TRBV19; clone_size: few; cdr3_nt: TGTGCCAGTAGTACAGGGAACCTGGCGGGCTATGGCTACACCTTC; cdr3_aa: CASSTGNLAGYGYTF
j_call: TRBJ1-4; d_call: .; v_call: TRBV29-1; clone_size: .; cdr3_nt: .; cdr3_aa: CSVEDRVGQGAF
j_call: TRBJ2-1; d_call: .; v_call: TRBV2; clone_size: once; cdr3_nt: TGTGCCAGCAGTGAAAAGGGACAAGGTGAGCAGTTCTTC; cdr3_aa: CASSEKGQGEQFF
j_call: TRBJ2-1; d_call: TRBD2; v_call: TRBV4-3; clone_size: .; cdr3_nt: TGCGCCAGCAGCCAAGTTGGGACTAGCGGGAGGATAGGGCCCTACAATGAGCAGTTCTTC; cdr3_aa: CASSQVGTSGRIGPYNEQFF
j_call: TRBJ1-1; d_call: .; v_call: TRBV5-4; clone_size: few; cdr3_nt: TGTGCCAGCAGCTTGGCCATCGTAGGGAACACTGAAGCTTTCTTT; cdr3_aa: CASSLAIVGNTEAFF
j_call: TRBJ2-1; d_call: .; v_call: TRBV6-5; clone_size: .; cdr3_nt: TGTGCCAGCATCTCTCGTAATGAGCAGTTCTTC; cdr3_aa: CASISRNEQFF
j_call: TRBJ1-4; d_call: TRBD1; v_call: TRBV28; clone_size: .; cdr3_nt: TGTGCCAGCAGTTTCGACAGGGGCGAAACTAATGAAAAACTGTTTTTT; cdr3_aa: CASSFDRGETNEKLFF
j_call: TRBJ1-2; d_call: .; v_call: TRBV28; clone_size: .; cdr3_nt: TGTGCCAGCAGGAAACAGGGTTCCGATGGCTACACCTTC; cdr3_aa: CASRKQGSDGYTF
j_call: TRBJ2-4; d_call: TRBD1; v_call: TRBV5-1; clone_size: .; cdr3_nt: TGCGCCAGCAGCTTGACGGGACAGGGTGCCATTCAGTACTTC; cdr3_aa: CASSLTGQGAIQYF
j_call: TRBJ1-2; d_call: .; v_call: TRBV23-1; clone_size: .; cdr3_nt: TGCGCCAGCAGTCCTCGTCTATATGGGACCTTC; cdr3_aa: CASSPRLYGTF
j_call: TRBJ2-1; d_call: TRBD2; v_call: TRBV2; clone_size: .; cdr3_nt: TGTGCCAGCATGACTTCGGGGGGGTTTCTTTCGAATGAGCAGTTCTTC; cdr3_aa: CASMTSGGFLSNEQFF
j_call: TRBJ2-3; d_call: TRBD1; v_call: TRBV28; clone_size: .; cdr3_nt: TGTGCCAGCAGGGCGACAGGGTTAGGCACAGATACGCAGTATTTT; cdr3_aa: CASRATGLGTDTQYF
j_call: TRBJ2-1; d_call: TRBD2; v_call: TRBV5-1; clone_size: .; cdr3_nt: TGCGCCAGCAGTTATTGGACTAGCGGGAGTCTTGGGGAGCAGTTCTTC; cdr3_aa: CASSYWTSGSLGEQFF
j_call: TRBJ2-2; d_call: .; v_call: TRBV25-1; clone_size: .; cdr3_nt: TGTGCCAGCGGGGCTTTGAGCACCGGGGAGCTGTTTTTT; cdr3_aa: CASGALSTGELFF
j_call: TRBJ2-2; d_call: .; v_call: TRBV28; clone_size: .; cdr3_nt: TGTGCCAGCCTAACAGATCAATACACCGGGGAGCTGTTTTTT; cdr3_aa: CASLTDQYTGELFF
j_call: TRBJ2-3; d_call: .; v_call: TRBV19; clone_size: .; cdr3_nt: TGTGCCAGTAGTATAGTGGGGTTTACGCAGTATTTT; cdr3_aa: CASSIVGFTQYF
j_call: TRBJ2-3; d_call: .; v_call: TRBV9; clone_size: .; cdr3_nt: TGTGCCAGCAGCGTAGAGATCGAGCCGGGGGTTACGCAGTATTTT; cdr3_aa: CASSVEIEPGVTQYF
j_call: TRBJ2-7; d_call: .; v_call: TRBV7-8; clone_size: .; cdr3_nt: TGTGCCAGCAGCCTGACGGAGTACTCAGGTTCCTACGAGCAGTACTTC; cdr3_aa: CASSLTEYSGSYEQYF
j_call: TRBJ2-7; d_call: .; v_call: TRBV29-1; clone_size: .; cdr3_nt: TGCAGCGTTGTTGGCGGGTACGAGCAGTACTTC; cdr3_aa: CSVVGGYEQYF
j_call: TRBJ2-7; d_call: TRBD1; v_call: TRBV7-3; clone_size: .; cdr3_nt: TGTGCCAGCAGTCCGACAGGGAACCCCTACGAGCAGTACTTC; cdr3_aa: CASSPTGNPYEQYF
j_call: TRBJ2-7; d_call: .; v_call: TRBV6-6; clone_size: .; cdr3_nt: TGTGCCAGCACCCCTGGATTGACCTACGAGCAGTACTTC; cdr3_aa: CASTPGLTYEQYF
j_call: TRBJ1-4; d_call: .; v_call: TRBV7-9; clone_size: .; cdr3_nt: TGTGCCAGCAGCCCATCCCTGGTGGACGAAAAACTGTTTTTT; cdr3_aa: CASSPSLVDEKLFF
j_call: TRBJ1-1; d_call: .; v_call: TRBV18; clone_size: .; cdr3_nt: TGTGCCAGCTCACCAGCCAGTATGAACACTGAAGCTTTCTTT; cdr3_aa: CASSPASMNTEAFF
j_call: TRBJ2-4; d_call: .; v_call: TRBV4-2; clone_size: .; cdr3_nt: TGTGCCAGCAGCGGGGGAGCCCCTGGAGACATTCAGTACTTC; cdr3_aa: CASSGGAPGDIQYF
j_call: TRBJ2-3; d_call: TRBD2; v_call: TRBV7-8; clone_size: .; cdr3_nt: TGTGCCAGCAGCCCCAGGACTAGCGGGAGTTTTGATACGCAGTATTTT; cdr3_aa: CASSPRTSGSFDTQYF
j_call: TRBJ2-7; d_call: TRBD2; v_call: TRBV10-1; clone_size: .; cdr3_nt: TGCGCCAGCAGGACCCGACTGGGGACTAGCGGATTCTACGAGCAGTACTTC; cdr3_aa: CASRTRLGTSGFYEQYF